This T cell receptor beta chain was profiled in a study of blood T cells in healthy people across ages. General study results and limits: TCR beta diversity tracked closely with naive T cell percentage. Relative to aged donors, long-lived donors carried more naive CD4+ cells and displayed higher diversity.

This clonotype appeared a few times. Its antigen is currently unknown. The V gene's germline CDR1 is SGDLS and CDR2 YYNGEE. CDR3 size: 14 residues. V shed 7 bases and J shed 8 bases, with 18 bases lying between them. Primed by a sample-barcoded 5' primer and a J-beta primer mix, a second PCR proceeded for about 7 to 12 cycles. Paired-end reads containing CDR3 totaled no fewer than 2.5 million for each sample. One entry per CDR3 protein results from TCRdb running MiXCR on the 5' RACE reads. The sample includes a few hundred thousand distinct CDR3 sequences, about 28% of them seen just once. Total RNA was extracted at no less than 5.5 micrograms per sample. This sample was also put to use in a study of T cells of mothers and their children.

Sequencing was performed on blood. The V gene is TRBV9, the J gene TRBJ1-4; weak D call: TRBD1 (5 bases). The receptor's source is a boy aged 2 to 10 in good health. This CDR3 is CASARRGIDEKLFF. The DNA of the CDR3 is TGTGCCAGCGCGCGACGGGGGATAGACGAAAAACTGTTTTTT.